This record concerns one T cell receptor beta chain sequence. Its target is not known. The CDR3 totals 15 residues. The germline CDR1 and CDR2 sequences are SNHLY and FYNNEI. V was clipped by 8 bases and J by 4 bases, with 15 bases between them. Data came from immunoSEQ multiplex PCR; TCRdb stores just in-frame clones and leaves some out. The sample yields tens of thousands of clones, roughly nine tenths seen once. The data stem from a study of neoadjuvant anti-PD-1 for oral cavity cancer. At the level of the study: Around day 43, patients without progression received a fourth nivolumab dose before surgery. Findings and limits, study-wide: Treg/Th17 ratio rose with pretreatment blood and fell with post-treatment tumor TCRbeta clonality.

Time point denoted: after neoadjuvant nivolumab, at surgical resection. Patients had newly diagnosed, untreated stage II-IVA oral cavity squamous cell carcinoma. Cohort: HPV-negative, locally advanced oral cavity squamous cell carcinoma patients. This material consisted of PBMCs, taken after nivolumab (anti-PD-1) treatment. The TCR originated in a person aged 40 to 85 with oral cavity squamous cell carcinoma. The J gene is TRBJ1-6, the V gene TRBV2, with D tentatively TRBD1 (5 bases). The CDR3 region is CASASRGDYNSPLHF. DNA of the CDR3: TGTGCCAGCGCTTCTCGAGGGGATTATAATTCACCCCTCCACTTT.